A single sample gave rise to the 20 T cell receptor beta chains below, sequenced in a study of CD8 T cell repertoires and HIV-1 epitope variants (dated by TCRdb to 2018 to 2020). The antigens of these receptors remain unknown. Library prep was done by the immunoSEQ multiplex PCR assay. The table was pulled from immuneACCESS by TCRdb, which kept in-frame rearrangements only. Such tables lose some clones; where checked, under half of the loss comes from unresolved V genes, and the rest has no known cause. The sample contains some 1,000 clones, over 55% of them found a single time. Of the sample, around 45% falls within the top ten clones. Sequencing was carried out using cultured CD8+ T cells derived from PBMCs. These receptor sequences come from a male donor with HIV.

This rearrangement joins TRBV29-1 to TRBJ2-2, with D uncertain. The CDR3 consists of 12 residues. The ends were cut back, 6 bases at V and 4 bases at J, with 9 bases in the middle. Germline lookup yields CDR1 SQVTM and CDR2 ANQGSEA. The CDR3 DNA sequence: TGCAGCGTCTTGAAGGGCACCGGGGAGCTGTTTTTT. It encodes CSVLKGTGELFF.

This CDR3 reads CASSESLRLGTDTQYF. CDR3 DNA: TGCGCCAGCAGTGAGTCGCTGAGACTTGGCACAGATACGCAGTATTTT. This chain joins TRBV10-2 and TRBJ2-3, with D hard to call. Per germline, CDR1 WSHSY and CDR2 SAAADI. The CDR3 runs to 16 residues. V dropped 0 bases and J dropped 1 base, with 11 bases sitting between them.

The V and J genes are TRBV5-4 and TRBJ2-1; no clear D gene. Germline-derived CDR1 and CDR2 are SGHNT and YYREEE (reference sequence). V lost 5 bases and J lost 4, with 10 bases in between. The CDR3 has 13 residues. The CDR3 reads CASSLSPYNEQFF. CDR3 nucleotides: TGTGCCAGCAGTCTGAGCCCTTACAATGAGCAGTTCTTC.

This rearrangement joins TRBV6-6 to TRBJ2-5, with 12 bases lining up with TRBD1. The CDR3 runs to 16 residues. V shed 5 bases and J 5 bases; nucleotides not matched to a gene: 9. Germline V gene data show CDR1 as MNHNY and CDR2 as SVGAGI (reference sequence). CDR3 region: CASSQGQGAFSETQYF. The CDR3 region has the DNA TGTGCCAGCAGTCAGGGACAGGGGGCGTTTTCCGAGACCCAGTACTTC.

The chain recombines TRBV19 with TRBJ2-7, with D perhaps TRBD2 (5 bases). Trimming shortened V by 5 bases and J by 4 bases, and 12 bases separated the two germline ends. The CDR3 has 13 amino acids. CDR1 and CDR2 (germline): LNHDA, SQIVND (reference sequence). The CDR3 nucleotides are TGTGCCAGTAGTGCGGACTCCTTTTACGAGCAGTACTTC. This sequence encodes CASSADSFYEQYF. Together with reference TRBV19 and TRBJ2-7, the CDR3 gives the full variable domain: DGGITQSPKYLFRKEGQNVTLSCEQNLNHDAMYWYRQDPGQGLRLIYYSQIVNDFQKGDIAEGYSVSREKKESFPLTVTSAQKNPTAFYLCASSADSFYEQYFGPGTRLTVT.

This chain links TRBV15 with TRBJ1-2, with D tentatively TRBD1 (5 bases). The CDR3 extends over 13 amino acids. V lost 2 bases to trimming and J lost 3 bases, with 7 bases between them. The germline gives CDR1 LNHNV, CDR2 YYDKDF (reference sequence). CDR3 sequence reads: CATSRRGDYGYTF. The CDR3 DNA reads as TGTGCCACCAGCAGACGGGGGGACTATGGCTACACCTTC. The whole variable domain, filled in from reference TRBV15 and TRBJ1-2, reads DAMVIQNPRYQVTQFGKPVTLSCSQTLNHNVMYWYQQKSSQAPKLLFHYYDKDFNNEADTPDNFQSRRPNTSFCFLDIRSPGLGDTAMYLCATSRRGDYGYTFGSGTRLTVV.

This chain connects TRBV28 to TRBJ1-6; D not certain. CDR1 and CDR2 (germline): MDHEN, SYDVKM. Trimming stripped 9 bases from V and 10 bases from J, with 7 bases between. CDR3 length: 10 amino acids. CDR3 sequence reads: CASAGSPLHF. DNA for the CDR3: TGTGCCAGTGCGGGATCACCCCTCCACTTT.

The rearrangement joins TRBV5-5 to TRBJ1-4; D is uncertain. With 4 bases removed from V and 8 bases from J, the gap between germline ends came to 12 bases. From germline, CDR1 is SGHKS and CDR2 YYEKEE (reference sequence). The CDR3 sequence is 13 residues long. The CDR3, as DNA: TGTGCCAGCAGCCTAGTTCTTCCCGAAAAACTGTTTTTT. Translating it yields CASSLVLPEKLFF.

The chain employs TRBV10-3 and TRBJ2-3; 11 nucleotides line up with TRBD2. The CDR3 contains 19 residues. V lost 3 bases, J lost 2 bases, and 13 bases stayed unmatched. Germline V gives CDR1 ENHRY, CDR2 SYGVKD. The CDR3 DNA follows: TGTGCCATCAGTGATCTCTTTAGCGGGAGGGAAGAATCCACAGATACGCAGTATTTT. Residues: CAISDLFSGREESTDTQYF.

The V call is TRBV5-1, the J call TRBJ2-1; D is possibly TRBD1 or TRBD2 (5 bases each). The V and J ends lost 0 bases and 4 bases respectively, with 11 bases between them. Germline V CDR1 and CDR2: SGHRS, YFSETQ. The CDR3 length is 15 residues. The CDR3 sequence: CASSLVSGQYNEQFF. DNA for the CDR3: TGCGCCAGCAGCTTGGTCAGCGGACAATACAATGAGCAGTTCTTC.

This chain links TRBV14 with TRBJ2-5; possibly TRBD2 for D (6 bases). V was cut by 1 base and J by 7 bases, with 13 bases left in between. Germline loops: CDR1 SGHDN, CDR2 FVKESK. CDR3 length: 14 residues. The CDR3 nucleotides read TGTGCCAGCAGCCAAGTGCGGGGCCGGGGGACCCAGTACTTC. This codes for CASSQVRGRGTQYF. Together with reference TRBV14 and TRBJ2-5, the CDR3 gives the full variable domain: EAGVTQFPSHSVIEKGQTVTLRCDPISGHDNLYWYRRVMGKEIKFLLHFVKESKQDESGMPNNRFLAERTGGTYSTLKVQPAELEDSGVYFCASSQVRGRGTQYFGPGTRLLVL.

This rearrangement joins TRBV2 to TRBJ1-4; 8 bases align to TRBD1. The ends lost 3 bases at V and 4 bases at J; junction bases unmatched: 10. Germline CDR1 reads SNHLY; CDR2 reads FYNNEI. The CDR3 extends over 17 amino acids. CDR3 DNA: TGTGCCAGCAGTGACTGGGCAGGGGGCAGTGATAATGAAAAACTGTTTTTT. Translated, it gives CASSDWAGGSDNEKLFF.

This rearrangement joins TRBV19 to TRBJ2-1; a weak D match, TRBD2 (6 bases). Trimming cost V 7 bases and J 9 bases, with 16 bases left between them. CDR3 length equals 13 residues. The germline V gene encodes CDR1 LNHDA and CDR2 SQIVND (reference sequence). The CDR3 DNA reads TGTGCCAGTACGGGGCTCGGAGGGATTGAGCAGTTCTTC. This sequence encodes CASTGLGGIEQFF.

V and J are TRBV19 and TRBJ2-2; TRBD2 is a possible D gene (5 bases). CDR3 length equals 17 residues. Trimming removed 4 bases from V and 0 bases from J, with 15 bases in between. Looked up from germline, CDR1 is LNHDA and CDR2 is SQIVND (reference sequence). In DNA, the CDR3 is TGTGCCAGTAGTAACTGGATTCAGACTACGAACACCGGGGAGCTGTTTTTT. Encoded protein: CASSNWIQTTNTGELFF.

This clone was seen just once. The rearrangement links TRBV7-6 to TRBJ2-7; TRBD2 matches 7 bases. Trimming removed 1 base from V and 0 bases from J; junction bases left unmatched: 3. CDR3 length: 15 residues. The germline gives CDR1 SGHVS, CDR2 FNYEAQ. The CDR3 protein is CASSLGGGSSYEQYF. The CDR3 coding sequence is TGTGCCAGCAGCTTAGGCGGCGGGAGCTCCTACGAGCAGTACTTC.

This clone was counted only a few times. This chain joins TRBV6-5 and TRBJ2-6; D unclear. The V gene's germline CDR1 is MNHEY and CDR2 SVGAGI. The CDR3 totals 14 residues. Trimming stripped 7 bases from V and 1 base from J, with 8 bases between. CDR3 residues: CASTLVSGANVLTF. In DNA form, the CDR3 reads TGTGCCAGCACCTTAGTATCTGGGGCCAACGTCCTGACTTTC.

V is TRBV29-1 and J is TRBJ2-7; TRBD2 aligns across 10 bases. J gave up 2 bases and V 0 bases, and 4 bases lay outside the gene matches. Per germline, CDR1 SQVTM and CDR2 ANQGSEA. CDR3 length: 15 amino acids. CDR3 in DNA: TGCAGCGTTGAAGAGCGAGCGGGAGGGCCCTACGAGCAGTACTTC. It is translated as CSVEERAGGPYEQYF.

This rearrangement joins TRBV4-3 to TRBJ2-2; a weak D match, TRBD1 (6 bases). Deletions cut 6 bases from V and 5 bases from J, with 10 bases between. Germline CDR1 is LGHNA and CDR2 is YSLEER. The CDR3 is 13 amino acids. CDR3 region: CASRKQGTGELFF. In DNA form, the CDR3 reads TGCGCCAGCAGGAAACAGGGTACCGGGGAGCTGTTTTTT.

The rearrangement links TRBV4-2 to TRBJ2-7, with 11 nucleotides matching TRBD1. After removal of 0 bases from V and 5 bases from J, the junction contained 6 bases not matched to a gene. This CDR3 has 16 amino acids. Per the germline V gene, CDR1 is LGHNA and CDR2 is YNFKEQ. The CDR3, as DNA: TGTGCCAGCAGCCAAGACGGGGACAGGGGGATCAACGAGCAGTACTTC. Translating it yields CASSQDGDRGINEQYF.

CDR3 nucleotide sequence: TGTGCCAGCAGCCCTGCCGGCGGTGAAGCTTTCTTT. Translation gives CASSPAGGEAFF. This chain joins TRBV27 and TRBJ1-1; D unresolved. CDR1 is MNHEY, CDR2 SMNVEV, per germline (reference sequence). The CDR3 length is 12 residues. V lost 6 bases to trimming and J lost 7 bases, with 12 bases between them.